This passage covers 8 T cell receptor beta chains from one sample sequenced in a study of blood T cells in healthy people across ages. The use of a sample-barcoded 5' primer and a J-beta primer mix characterized a second PCR of roughly 7 to 11 cycles. TCRdb itself ran the 5' RACE reads through MiXCR, one entry per CDR3 protein. The sample includes about 1.8 million distinct CDR3 sequences, roughly 50% of them seen just once. The sample was blood. The receptors were gathered from a woman aged 40 to 49 in good health.

The chain uses TRBV10-3 and TRBJ2-5; D gene unclear. Germline loops: CDR1 ENHRY, CDR2 SYGVKD. The germline V and J ends were trimmed by 4 bases and 5 bases, with 8 bases remaining between them. The length of the CDR3 is 12 residues. The CDR3 DNA follows: TGTGCCATCAGTGGAGAAGGGGAGACCCAGTACTTC. Amino acid sequence: CAISGEGETQYF.

On this clonotype itself: Likely a read error: the CDR3 ends without its conserved phenylalanine or tryptophan. The rearrangement uses TRBV4-1 and TRBJ2-7; D is undetermined. Judging by the DNA end, TRBJ2-5 fits better; the J call may be wrong. The CDR3 runs 15 residues. Germline values: CDR1 MGHRA, CDR2 YSYEKL. The CDR3 DNA is TGCGCCAGCAGCCCCACGGGTGGGTTTGGAGAGACCCAGTACATC. This codes for CASSPTGGFGETQYI.

The chain employs TRBV4-2 and TRBJ2-3, with 8 bases fitting TRBD2. The V and J ends lost 1 base and 2 bases, in that order; junction bases with no gene match: 8. The CDR3 spans 17 residues. Germline CDR1 LGHNA, CDR2 YNFKEQ. The CDR3 loop reads CASSQAGVAGNTDTQYF. The CDR3 region has the DNA TGTGCCAGCAGCCAAGCCGGGGTAGCGGGGAACACAGATACGCAGTATTTT.

This clonotype appeared a few times. The rearrangement links TRBV29-1 to TRBJ2-3; the match to TRBD1 covers 7 bases. With 4 bases clipped from V and 5 bases from J, the junction kept 6 bases outside the gene matches. The germline V gene encodes CDR1 SQVTM and CDR2 ANQGSEA. The CDR3 is 13 residues long. The CDR3 DNA reads TGCAGCGTTGGAGGGGGCGCCTTAGATACGCAGTATTTT. Its translation is CSVGGGALDTQYF.

The sample holds a few counts of this clonotype. The V gene is TRBV11-1, the J gene TRBJ1-2, with 7 bases matching TRBD1. J gave up 2 bases and V 6 bases, and 6 bases lay outside the gene matches. Germline CDR1 SGHAT, CDR2 FQDESV (reference sequence). The CDR3 runs to 14 residues. CDR3: CASRSDRRNYGYTF. DNA for the CDR3: TGTGCCAGCAGGTCGGACAGGCGGAACTATGGCTACACCTTC.

The CDR3 region is CASSPRTLDTQYF. CDR3 in DNA: TGTGCCAGCAGTCCAAGGACCCTCGATACGCAGTATTTT. This sequence joins TRBV27 and TRBJ2-3; no clear D. Trimming left V 5 bases short and J 6 bases short, with 12 bases between. CDR3 length: 13 amino acids. Per germline, CDR1 MNHEY and CDR2 SMNVEV (reference sequence).

This chain's CDR3 is CASRLRWTSGGEVEQYF. The CDR3 DNA sequence: TGTGCCAGCAGGTTGAGGTGGACTAGCGGGGGTGAAGTTGAACAGTACTTC. This sequence joins TRBV7-2 and TRBJ2-4; 13 bases align to TRBD2. The germline V gene has CDR1 SGHTA and CDR2 FQGNSA. The length of the CDR3 is 17 residues. After removal of 6 bases from V and 13 bases from J, the junction contained 18 bases not matched to a gene.

A note on this clonotype: This may be a read error: a much more frequent sequence differs by one nucleotide. The chain carries TRBV6-6 and TRBJ2-3, with a tentative D call TRBD2 (6 bases). The CDR3 covers 13 residues. Germline assignment: CDR1 MNHNY and CDR2 SVGAGI (reference sequence). V gave up 6 bases and J gave up 1 base, with 8 bases separating them. The CDR3 DNA follows: TGTGCCAGCAGGGGGACTCGCACAGATACGCAGTATTTT. It codes for CASRGTRTDTQYF.